This T cell receptor (beta chain) originates from a study of cytomegalovirus exposure and HLA in healthy donors. Germline V gene data show CDR1 as SGHTA and CDR2 as FQGNSA. Between the trimmed V and J ends, which lost 2 bases and 4 bases, there was a span of 15 bases. CDR3 length equals 16 residues. On this clone: Its antigen remains unknown.

The donors were in the approximately 110-subject validation cohort; that cohort was separate from the roughly 700-subject first cohort. Produced via immunoSEQ multiplex PCR; TCRdb's table is partial and in-frame only. The data hold 95,000 to 150,000 clones, with 90% to 97% observed a single time. Study-level points and caveats: Some public TCRs appeared in many individuals, while most sequences were rare. CMV antigen specificity of three CMV-associated chains was confirmed in vitro. Reports indicated that the classifier achieved high specificity and sensitivity in diagnosing cytomegalovirus status.

This sequence originates from a man younger than 35 in good health and CMV-seronegative. Specimen: PBMCs. The rearrangement links TRBV7-2 to TRBJ1-3; D remains ambiguous. CDR3 amino acids: CASSLRIGLEGNTIYF. DNA for the CDR3: TGTGCCAGCAGCTTAAGAATTGGGCTGGAAGGAAACACCATATATTTT.